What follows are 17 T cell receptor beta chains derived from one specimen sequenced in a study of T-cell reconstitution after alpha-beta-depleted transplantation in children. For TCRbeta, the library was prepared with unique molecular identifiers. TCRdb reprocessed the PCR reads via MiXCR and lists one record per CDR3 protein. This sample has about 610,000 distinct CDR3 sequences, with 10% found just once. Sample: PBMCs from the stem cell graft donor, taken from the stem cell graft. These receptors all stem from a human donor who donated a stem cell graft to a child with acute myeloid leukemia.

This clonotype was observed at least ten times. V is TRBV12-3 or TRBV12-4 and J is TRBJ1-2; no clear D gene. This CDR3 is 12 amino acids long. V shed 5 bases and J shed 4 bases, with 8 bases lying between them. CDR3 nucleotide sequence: TGTGCCAGCAGTCCAAGTTTCTATGGCTACACCTTC. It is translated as CASSPSFYGYTF.

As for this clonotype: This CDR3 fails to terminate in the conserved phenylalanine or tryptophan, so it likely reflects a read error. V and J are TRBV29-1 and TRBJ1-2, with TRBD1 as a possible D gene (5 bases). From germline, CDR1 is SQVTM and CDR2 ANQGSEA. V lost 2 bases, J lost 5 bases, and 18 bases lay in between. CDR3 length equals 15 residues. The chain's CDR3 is CSVESRDPRGYGYTC. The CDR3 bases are TGCAGCGTTGAATCTCGCGACCCAAGGGGTTATGGCTACACCTGC.

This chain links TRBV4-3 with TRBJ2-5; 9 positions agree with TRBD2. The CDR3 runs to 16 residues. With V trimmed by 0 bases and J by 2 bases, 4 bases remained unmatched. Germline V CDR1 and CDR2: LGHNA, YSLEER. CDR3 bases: TGCGCCAGCAGCCAAGAGACTAGCGGCCTACAAGAGACCCAGTACTTC. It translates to CASSQETSGLQETQYF.

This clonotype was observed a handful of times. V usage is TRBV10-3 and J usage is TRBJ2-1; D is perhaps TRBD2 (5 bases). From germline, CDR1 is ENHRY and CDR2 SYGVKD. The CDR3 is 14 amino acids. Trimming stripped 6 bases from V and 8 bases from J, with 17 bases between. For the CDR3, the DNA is TGTGCCATCAGGGGCGTGGGAGCATCGGATGAGCAGTTCTTC. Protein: CAIRGVGASDEQFF.

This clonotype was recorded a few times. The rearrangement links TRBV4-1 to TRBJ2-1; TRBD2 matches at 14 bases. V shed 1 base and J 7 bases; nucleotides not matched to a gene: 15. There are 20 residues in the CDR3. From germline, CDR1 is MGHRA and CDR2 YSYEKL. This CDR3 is CASSQGLAGGWGSVGNEQFF. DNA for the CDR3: TGCGCCAGCAGCCAAGGACTAGCGGGAGGGTGGGGGTCAGTCGGTAATGAGCAGTTCTTC.

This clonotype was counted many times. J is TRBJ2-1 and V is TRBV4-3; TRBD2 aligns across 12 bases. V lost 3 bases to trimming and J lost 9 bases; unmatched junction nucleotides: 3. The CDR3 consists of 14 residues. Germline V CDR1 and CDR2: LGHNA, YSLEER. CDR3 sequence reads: CASSHLAGGAEQFF. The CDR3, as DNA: TGCGCCAGCAGCCACCTAGCGGGAGGGGCTGAGCAGTTCTTC.

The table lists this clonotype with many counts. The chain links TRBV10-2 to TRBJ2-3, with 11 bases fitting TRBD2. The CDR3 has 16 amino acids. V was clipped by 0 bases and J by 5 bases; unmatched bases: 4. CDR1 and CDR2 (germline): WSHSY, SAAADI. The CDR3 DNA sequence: TGCGCCAGCAGTGAGTCGACAGGACTAGCGGGAGATACGCAGTATTTT. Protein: CASSESTGLAGDTQYF.

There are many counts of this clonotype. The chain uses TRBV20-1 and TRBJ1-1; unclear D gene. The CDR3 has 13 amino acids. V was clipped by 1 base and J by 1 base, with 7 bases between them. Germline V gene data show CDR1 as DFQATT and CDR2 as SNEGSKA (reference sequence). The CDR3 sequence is CSARVQPNTEAFF. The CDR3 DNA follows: TGCAGTGCTAGAGTGCAGCCGAACACTGAAGCTTTCTTT.

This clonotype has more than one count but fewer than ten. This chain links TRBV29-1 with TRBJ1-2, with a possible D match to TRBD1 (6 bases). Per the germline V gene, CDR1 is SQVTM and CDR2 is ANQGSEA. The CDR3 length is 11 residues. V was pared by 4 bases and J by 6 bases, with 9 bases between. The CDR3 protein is CSVGDIDGYTF. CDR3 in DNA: TGCAGCGTTGGGGACATCGATGGCTACACCTTC. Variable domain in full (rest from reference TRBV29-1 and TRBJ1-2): SAVISQKPSRDICQRGTSLTIQCQVDSQVTMMFWYRQQPGQSLTLIATANQGSEATYESGFVIDKFPISRPNLTFSTLTVSNMSPEDSSIYLCSVGDIDGYTFGSGTRLTVV.

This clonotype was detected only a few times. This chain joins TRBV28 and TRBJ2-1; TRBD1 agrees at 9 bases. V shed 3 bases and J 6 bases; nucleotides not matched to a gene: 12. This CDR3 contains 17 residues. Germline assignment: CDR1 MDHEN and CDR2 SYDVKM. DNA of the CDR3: TGTGCCAGCAGTTTCCTGACCGGGACAGGGATTATCAATGAGCAGTTCTTC. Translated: CASSFLTGTGIINEQFF.

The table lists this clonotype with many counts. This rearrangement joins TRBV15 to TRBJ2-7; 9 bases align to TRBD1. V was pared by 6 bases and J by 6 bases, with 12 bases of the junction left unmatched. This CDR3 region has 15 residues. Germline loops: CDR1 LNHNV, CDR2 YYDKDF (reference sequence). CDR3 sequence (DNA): TGTGCCACCAGTGTGACCCGGGACAGGGCGGTCGAGCAGTACTTC. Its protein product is CATSVTRDRAVEQYF. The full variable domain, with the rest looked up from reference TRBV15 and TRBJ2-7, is DAMVIQNPRYQVTQFGKPVTLSCSQTLNHNVMYWYQQKSSQAPKLLFHYYDKDFNNEADTPDNFQSRRPNTSFCFLDIRSPGLGDTAMYLCATSVTRDRAVEQYFGPGTRLTVT.

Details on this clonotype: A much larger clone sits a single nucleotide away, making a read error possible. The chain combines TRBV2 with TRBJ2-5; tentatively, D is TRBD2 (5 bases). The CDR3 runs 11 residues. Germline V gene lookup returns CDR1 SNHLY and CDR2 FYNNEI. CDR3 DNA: TGTGCCACCGACTATCAAGAGACCCAGAACTTC. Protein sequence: CATDYQETQNF.

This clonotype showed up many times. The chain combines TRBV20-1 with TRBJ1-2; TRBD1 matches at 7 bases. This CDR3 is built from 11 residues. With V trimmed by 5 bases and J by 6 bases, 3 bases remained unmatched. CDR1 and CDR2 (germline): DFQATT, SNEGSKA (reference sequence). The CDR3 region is CSALTGNGYTF. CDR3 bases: TGCAGTGCTCTGACAGGGAATGGCTACACCTTC.

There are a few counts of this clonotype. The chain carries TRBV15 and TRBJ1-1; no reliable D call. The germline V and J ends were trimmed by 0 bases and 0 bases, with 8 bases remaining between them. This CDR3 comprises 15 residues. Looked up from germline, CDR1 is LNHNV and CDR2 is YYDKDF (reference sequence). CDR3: CATSRDSPLNTEAFF. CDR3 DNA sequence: TGTGCCACCAGCAGAGATAGTCCCTTGAACACTGAAGCTTTCTTT.

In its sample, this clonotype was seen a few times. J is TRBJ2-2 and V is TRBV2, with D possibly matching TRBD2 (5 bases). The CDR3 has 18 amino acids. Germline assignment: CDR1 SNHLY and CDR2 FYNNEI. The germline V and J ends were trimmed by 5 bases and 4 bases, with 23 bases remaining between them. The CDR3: CASSRETPNFPGTGELFF. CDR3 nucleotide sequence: TGTGCCAGCAGTAGGGAGACACCCAACTTCCCGGGCACCGGGGAGCTGTTTTTT.

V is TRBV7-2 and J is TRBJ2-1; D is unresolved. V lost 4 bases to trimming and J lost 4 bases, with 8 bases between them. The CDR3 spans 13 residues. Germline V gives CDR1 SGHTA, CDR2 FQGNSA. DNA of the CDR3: TGTGCCAGCAGCTATTACTATTACAATGAGCAGTTCTTC. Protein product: CASSYYYYNEQFF. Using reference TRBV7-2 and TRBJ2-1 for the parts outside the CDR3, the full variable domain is GAGVSQSPSNKVTEKGKDVELRCDPISGHTALYWYRQSLGQGLEFLIYFQGNSAPDKSGLPSDRFSAERTGGSVSTLTIQRTQQEDSAVYLCASSYYYYNEQFFGPGTRLTVL.

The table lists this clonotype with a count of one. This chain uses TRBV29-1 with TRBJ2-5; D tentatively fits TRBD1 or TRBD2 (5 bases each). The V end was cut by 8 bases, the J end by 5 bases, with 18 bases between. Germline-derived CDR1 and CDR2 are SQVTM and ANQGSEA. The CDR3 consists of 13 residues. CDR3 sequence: CSIPFGGAETQYF. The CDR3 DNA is TGCAGCATCCCTTTTGGGGGAGCCGAGACCCAGTACTTC.